This T cell receptor beta chain was observed in a study of immune evolution from preneoplasia to lung adenocarcinoma. Assay: immunoSEQ multiplex PCR; the TCRdb copy retains only in-frame clones and omits some. The table records approximately 5,000 clones, around 81% of them present only once. Findings and limits, study-wide: Clonality was highest in normal lung, lower in later-stage lesions apparently.

Germline CDR1 reads KGHSH; CDR2 reads LQKENI. The CDR3 totals 12 residues. V lost 4 bases and J lost 9, with 10 bases in between. This clone was seen only a few times. Its specificity is not known. The clonotype originates from a person over 45 with lung adenocarcinoma. The gene calls are TRBV18 and TRBJ2-1; the D is unclear. Sample: FFPE normal lung tissue adjacent to the tumor. The CDR3 is CASSRPQSEQFF. The DNA for the CDR3 is TGTGCCAGCTCACGTCCCCAGAGTGAGCAGTTCTTC.